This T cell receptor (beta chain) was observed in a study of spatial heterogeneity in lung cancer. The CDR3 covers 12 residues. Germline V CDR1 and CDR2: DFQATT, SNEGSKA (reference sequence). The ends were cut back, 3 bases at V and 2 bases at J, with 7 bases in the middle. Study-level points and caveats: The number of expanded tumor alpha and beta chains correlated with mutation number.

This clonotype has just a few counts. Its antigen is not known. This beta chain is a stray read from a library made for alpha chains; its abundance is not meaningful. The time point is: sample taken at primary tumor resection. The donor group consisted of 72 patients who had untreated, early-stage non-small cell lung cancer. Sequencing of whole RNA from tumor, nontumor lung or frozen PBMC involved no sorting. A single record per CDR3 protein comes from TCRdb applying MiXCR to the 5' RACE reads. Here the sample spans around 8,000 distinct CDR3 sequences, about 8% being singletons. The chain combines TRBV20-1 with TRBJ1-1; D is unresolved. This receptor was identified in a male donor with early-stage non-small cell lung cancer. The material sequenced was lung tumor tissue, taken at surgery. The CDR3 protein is CSASLRNTEAFF. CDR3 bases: TGCAGTGCTAGCCTTCGAAACACTGAAGCTTTCTTT.